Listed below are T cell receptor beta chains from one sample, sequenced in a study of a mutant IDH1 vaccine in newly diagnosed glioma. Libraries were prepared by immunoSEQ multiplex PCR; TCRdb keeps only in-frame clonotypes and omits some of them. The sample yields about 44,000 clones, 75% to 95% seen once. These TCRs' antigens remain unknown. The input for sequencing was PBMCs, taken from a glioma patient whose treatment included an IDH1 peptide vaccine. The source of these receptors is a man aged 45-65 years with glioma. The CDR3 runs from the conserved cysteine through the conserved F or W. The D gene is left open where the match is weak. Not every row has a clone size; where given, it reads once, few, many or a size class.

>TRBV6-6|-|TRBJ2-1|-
TGTGCCAGCGCGAGGGGGGGGACCCTCTCCTACAATGAGCAGTTCTTC
CASARGGTLSYNEQFF
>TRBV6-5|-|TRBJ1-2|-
TGTGCCAGCAGTTACTTGGGGGCTAGCTATGGCTACACCTTC
CASSYLGASYGYTF
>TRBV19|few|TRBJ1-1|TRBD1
TGTGCCAGTAGGCGGGACAGGTCAACGAACACTGAAGCTTTCTTT
CASRRDRSTNTEAFF
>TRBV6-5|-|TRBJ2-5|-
TGTGCCAGCAGTTACTCGAACAGGGGGGGGCGAGAGACCCAGTACTTC
CASSYSNRGGRETQYF
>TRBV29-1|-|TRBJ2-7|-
TGCAGCGCTACGTCCGACTACGAGCAGTACTTC
CSATSDYEQYF
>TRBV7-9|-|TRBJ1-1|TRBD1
TGTGCCAGCAGCCTGGACAGGGGCCTTCGAGCTTTCTTT
CASSLDRGLRAFF
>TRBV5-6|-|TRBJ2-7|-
TGTGCCAGCAGCTTGCTGGGGGGAGAGCAGTACTTC
CASSLLGGEQYF
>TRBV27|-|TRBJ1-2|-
TGTGCCAGCAGTTTACGGAGGGATAACTATGGCTACACCTTC
CASSLRRDNYGYTF
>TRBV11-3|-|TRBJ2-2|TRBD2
TGTGCCAGCAGCTTAGGAGGCATAGCGGGAGGTGTTACCGGGGAGCTGTTTTTT
CASSLGGIAGGVTGELFF
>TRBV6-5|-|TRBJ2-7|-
TGTGCCAGCAGTTCGGCGGCTTTCTACGAGCAGTACTTC
CASSSAAFYEQYF
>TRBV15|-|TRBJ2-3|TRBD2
TGTGCCACCAGCAGAGATTCTTGGGCTAGCGGGGGAGTTAGCACAGATACGCAGTATTTT
CATSRDSWASGGVSTDTQYF
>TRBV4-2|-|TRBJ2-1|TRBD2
TGTGCCAGCAGCCAACGCGGGACTAGAGGCGGGGATGAGCAGTTCTTC
CASSQRGTRGGDEQFF
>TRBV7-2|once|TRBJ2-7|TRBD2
TGTGCCAGCAGCCTGGGGACTAGCGGGGGCTACGAGCAGTACTTC
CASSLGTSGGYEQYF
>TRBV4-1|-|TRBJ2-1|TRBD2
TGCGCCAGCAGCACGTGGGGCGGGGGGTACAATGAGCAGTTCTTC
CASSTWGGGYNEQFF
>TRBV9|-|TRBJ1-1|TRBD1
TGTGCCAGCAGCGTAGCTACCGGACAGGGTGGCACTGAAGCTTTCTTT
CASSVATGQGGTEAFF
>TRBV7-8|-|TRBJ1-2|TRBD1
TGTGCCAGCAGCGTGGACAGGCTCTATGGCTACACCTTC
CASSVDRLYGYTF
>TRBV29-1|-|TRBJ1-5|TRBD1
TGCAGCGTTGCACCGGGACAGGGAGCTGGGCAGCCCCAGCATTTT
CSVAPGQGAGQPQHF
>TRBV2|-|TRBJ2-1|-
TGTGCCAGCAGTGAGACCGGGAATGAGCAGTTCTTC
CASSETGNEQFF
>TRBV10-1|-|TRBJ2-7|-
TGCGCCAGCAGTGATTTTTCAACTCCGGAGGGCTACGAGCAGTACTTC
CASSDFSTPEGYEQYF
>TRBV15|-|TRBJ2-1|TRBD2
TGTGCCACCAGCAGGGATACTACTAGCGGGAACCGCAATGAGCAGTTCTTC
CATSRDTTSGNRNEQFF
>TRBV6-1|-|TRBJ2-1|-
TGTGCCGGCAGGTATACAAGGCATGAGCAGTTCTTC
CAGRYTRHEQFF
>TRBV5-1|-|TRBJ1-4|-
TGCGCCAGCAGGTTCCGTGGAGGGGACTATGAAAAACTGTTTTTT
CASRFRGGDYEKLFF
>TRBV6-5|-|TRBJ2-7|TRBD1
TGTGCCAGCAGTTCCCTCGGACAGGGGGCCTACGAGCAGTACTTC
CASSSLGQGAYEQYF
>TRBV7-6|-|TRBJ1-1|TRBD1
TGTGCCAGCAGCTTAACCGACAGGGAGAACACTGAAGCTTTCTTT
CASSLTDRENTEAFF
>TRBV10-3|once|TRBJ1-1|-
TGTGCCATCAGTGAGTCACAGGGACCCGAAGCTTTCTTT
CAISESQGPEAFF